The next 16 T cell receptor beta chains were all read from a single sample in a study of blood T cell repertoires in COVID-19. The assay was immunoSEQ multiplex PCR, and TCRdb's table has in-frame clones only and misses some. The sample has 500,000 to 600,000 clones, about 89% seen once. Sequenced: peripheral blood. The receptor source for this set is a woman between 50 and 59 years old with COVID-19, enrolled during active disease.

The chain has TRBV19 and TRBJ2-5; TRBD2 matches 8 bases. Germline assignment: CDR1 LNHDA and CDR2 SQIVND (reference sequence). The length of the CDR3 is 15 residues. Trimming at V came to 6 bases and at J to 2 bases, leaving 8 bases not matched to a gene. CDR3 DNA: TGTGCCAGTAGCCCAGCGGGGGAGCATCAAGAGACCCAGTACTTC. Residues: CASSPAGEHQETQYF. The variable domain in full, completed from reference TRBV19 and TRBJ2-5, reads DGGITQSPKYLFRKEGQNVTLSCEQNLNHDAMYWYRQDPGQGLRLIYYSQIVNDFQKGDIAEGYSVSREKKESFPLTVTSAQKNPTAFYLCASSPAGEHQETQYFGPGTRLLVL.

A few counts support this clone. The chain carries TRBV5-1 and TRBJ1-3; no firm D call. This CDR3 is built from 15 residues. The V and J ends lost 0 bases and 3 bases respectively, with 10 bases between them. Looked up from germline, CDR1 is SGHRS and CDR2 is YFSETQ. The CDR3 here is CASSLVGGGGNTIYF. CDR3 nucleotides: TGCGCCAGCAGCTTGGTAGGTGGAGGTGGAAACACCATATATTTT. Together with reference TRBV5-1 and TRBJ1-3, the CDR3 gives the full variable domain: KAGVTQTPRYLIKTRGQQVTLSCSPISGHRSVSWYQQTPGQGLQFLFEYFSETQRNKGNFPGRFSGRQFSNSRSEMNVSTLELGDSALYLCASSLVGGGGNTIYFGEGSWLTVV.

The gene calls are TRBV11-2 and TRBJ2-5; D is perhaps TRBD2 (7 bases). Trimming shortened V by 0 bases and J by 4 bases, and 12 bases separated the two germline ends. Germline V gene lookup returns CDR1 SGHAT and CDR2 FQNNGV. CDR3 length: 15 amino acids. CDR3 nucleotides: TGTGCCAGCAGCTTAGATGGGAGGGGGAGAGAGACCCAGTACTTC. As protein: CASSLDGRGRETQYF.

The chain has TRBV6-6 and TRBJ1-1; no firm D call. V lost 7 bases and J 5 bases, leaving 14 bases between the germline ends. Germline V gives CDR1 MNHNY, CDR2 SVGAGI (reference sequence). The CDR3 has 13 residues. The DNA for the CDR3 is TGTGCCAGCACCAGGCAGGAGGAGACTGAAGCTTTCTTT. Protein product: CASTRQEETEAFF.

The J gene is TRBJ1-1, the V gene TRBV12-5; no clear D. The V gene lost 7 bases and the J gene lost 5 bases, with 17 bases spanning the gap. The CDR3 is 14 residues long. The germline gives CDR1 LGHNT, CDR2 FRNRAP. CDR3 nucleotide sequence: TGTGCTAGTGCGTTCTGGACTGGGAATACTGAAGCTTTCTTT. This codes for CASAFWTGNTEAFF.

The chain employs TRBV10-3 and TRBJ2-3, with 9 bases aligning to TRBD2. The CDR3 sequence is 19 residues long. V was pared by 0 bases and J by 3 bases, with 13 bases of the junction left unmatched. The germline V gene encodes CDR1 ENHRY and CDR2 SYGVKD. Written as DNA, the CDR3 is TGTGCCATCAGTGAGTCACGGCGGGGGGGCAATTTTGATACAGATACGCAGTATTTT. It codes for CAISESRRGGNFDTDTQYF.

This chain joins TRBV6-6 and TRBJ1-1, with 10 nucleotides matching TRBD1. Trimming cost V 1 base and J 5 bases; bases outside gene matches: 4. This CDR3 contains 15 residues. Germline CDR1 and CDR2: MNHNY and SVGAGI (reference sequence). CDR3 sequence reads: CASSYWDRGGTEAFF. The CDR3 nucleotides are TGTGCCAGCAGTTACTGGGACAGGGGTGGAACTGAAGCTTTCTTT.

The chain is built from TRBV27 and TRBJ1-2, with 7 bases identical to TRBD1. From germline, CDR1 is MNHEY and CDR2 SMNVEV (reference sequence). Germline trimming cut 5 bases from V and 6 bases from J; bases unmatched to any gene: 18. CDR3 length: 17 residues. The CDR3 DNA reads as TGTGCCAGCAGTCTAACCCCTCCCTCGACAGGGATCGATGGCTACACCTTC. Amino acids: CASSLTPPSTGIDGYTF.

There are a few counts of this clone. This rearrangement joins TRBV4-1 to TRBJ2-4; a weak D match, TRBD1 (5 bases). Trimming removed 0 bases from V and 0 bases from J, with 15 bases in between. Germline V CDR1 and CDR2: MGHRA, YSYEKL. This CDR3 contains 18 residues. The CDR3 DNA is TGCGCCAGCAGCCAAGATAATTCGGCAGGGCAAGCCAAAAACATTCAGTACTTC. As protein: CASSQDNSAGQAKNIQYF.

The chain combines TRBV10-3 with TRBJ1-3, with a possible D match to TRBD1 (6 bases). CDR3 size: 17 residues. The V end was cut by 6 bases, the J end by 3 bases, with 21 bases between. Germline-derived CDR1 and CDR2 are ENHRY and SYGVKD. The chain's CDR3 is CAISPFIGGKGGNTIYF. Here the CDR3 DNA reads TGTGCCATCAGCCCATTCATAGGGGGAAAAGGTGGAAACACCATATATTTT.

The chain combines TRBV11-1 with TRBJ2-1; 9 nucleotides agree with TRBD2. CDR1 is SGHAT, CDR2 FQDESV, per germline (reference sequence). J gave up 4 bases and V 2 bases, and 3 bases lay outside the gene matches. The CDR3 is 15 amino acids. The CDR3 DNA reads as TGTGCCAGCAGCTTAAAGGCGGGGGGGTACAATGAGCAGTTCTTC. This sequence encodes CASSLKAGGYNEQFF.

V gene TRBV3-1 (or the pseudogene TRBV3-2) combines with J gene TRBJ1-3; D possibly corresponds to TRBD1 (6 bases). Trimming cost V 6 bases and J 0 bases, with 12 bases left between them. Germline-derived CDR1 and CDR2 are LGHDT and YNNKEL (reference sequence). This CDR3 spans 15 amino acids. The CDR3 region is CASRKGVNSGNTIYF. The CDR3 coding sequence is TGTGCCAGCAGGAAGGGGGTGAACTCTGGAAACACCATATATTTT.

This clone appeared once. The genes are TRBV29-1 and TRBJ2-4; D is possibly TRBD1 (6 bases). V dropped 6 bases and J dropped 1 base, with 16 bases sitting between them. The CDR3 runs to 15 residues. Germline V lookup: CDR1 SQVTM, CDR2 ANQGSEA. The CDR3 sequence is CSVSQGYGAKNIQYF. For the CDR3, the DNA is TGCAGCGTGTCCCAGGGGTACGGGGCCAAAAACATTCAGTACTTC.

The chain couples TRBV5-1 to TRBJ1-2, with 7 bases that match TRBD1. This CDR3 spans 14 amino acids. With 4 bases clipped from V and 8 bases from J, the junction kept 11 bases outside the gene matches. The V gene's germline CDR1 is SGHRS and CDR2 YFSETQ. The CDR3 nucleotides are TGCGCCAGCAGCCCGGGACAGTCGTTGAGGGGCTACACCTTC. It encodes CASSPGQSLRGYTF. The full variable domain, in which reference TRBV5-1 and TRBJ1-2 provide the parts outside the CDR3, is KAGVTQTPRYLIKTRGQQVTLSCSPISGHRSVSWYQQTPGQGLQFLFEYFSETQRNKGNFPGRFSGRQFSNSRSEMNVSTLELGDSALYLCASSPGQSLRGYTFGSGTRLTVV.

The chain joins TRBV7-2 to TRBJ2-7; perhaps TRBD1 as D (5 bases). The CDR3 has 14 residues. V gave up 4 bases and J gave up 5 bases, with 15 bases separating them. Per the germline V gene, CDR1 is SGHTA and CDR2 is FQGNSA. The DNA of the CDR3 is TGTGCCAGCAGCTCCTTGACAGCCATTAACGAGCAGTACTTC. It codes for CASSSLTAINEQYF.

The rearrangement links TRBV5-4 to TRBJ2-5, with 8 positions matching TRBD2. Trimming at V came to 1 base and at J to 3 bases, leaving 8 bases not matched to a gene. The CDR3 is 16 amino acids. CDR1 is SGHNT, CDR2 YYREEE, per germline (reference sequence). This CDR3 is CASSLPERGKKETQYF. In nucleotides, the CDR3 is TGTGCCAGCAGCTTGCCTGAGCGGGGGAAAAAAGAGACCCAGTACTTC.